This T cell receptor (beta chain) was identified in a study of beta chain features in type 1 diabetes. Across the whole study: When patients were set against healthy donors, age, gender and cell yields were similar.

Expressed TCRB transcripts were sequenced, since all the RNA that had been isolated was reverse transcribed. TCRdb keeps only in-frame clones here, not all; method: immunoSEQ multiplex PCR. Here the sample spans 900,000 or so clones, 17% being singletons. This clone was counted between two and nine times. Trimming shortened V by 6 bases and J by 8 bases, and 16 bases separated the two germline ends. The CDR3 length is 13 residues. Germline V gene lookup returns CDR1 MNHEY and CDR2 SVGAGI. The chain combines TRBV6-5 with TRBJ1-2; D is unresolved. The sample was naive CD4+ T cells from blood. The clonotype comes from a woman aged 18-29 years in good health. CDR3 coding DNA: TGTGCCAGCAGCCGCCGGACCGGGCGAGGCTACACCTTC. Amino acids: CASSRRTGRGYTF.